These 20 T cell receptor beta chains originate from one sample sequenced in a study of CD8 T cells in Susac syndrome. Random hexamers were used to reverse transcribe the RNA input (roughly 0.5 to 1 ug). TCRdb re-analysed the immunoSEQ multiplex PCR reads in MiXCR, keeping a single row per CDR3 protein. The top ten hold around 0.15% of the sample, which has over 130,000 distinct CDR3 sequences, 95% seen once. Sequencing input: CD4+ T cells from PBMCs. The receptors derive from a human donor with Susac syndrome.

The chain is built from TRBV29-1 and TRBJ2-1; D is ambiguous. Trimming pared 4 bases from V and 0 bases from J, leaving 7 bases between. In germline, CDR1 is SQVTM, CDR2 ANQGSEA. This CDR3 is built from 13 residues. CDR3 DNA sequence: TGCAGCGTTGTACAGTTCTCCTACAATGAGCAGTTCTTC. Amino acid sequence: CSVVQFSYNEQFF.

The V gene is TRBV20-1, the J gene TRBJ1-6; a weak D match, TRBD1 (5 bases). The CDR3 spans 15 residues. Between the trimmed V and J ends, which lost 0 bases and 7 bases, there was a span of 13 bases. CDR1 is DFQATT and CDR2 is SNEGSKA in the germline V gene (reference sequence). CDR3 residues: CSARDQGQGNSPLHF. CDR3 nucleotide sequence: TGCAGTGCTAGAGATCAAGGGCAGGGAAATTCACCCCTCCACTTT.

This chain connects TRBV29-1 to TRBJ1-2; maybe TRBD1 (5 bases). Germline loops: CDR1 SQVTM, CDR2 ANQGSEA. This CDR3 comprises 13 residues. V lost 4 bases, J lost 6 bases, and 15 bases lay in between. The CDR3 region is CSVAPTGDHGYTF. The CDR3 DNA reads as TGCAGCGTTGCCCCGACGGGGGACCATGGCTACACCTTC.

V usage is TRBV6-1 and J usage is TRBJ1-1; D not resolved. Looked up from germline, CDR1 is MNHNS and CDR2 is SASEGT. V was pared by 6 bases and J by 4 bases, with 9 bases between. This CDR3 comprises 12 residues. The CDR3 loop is CASSWASTEAFF. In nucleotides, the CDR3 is TGTGCCAGCAGCTGGGCCTCCACTGAAGCTTTCTTT.

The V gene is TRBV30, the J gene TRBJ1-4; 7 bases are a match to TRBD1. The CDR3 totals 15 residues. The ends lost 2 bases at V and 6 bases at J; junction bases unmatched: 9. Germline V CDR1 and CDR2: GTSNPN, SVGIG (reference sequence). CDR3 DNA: TGTGCCTGGAGTCCGTATGACAGGGTGGATGAAAAACTGTTTTTT. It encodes CAWSPYDRVDEKLFF.

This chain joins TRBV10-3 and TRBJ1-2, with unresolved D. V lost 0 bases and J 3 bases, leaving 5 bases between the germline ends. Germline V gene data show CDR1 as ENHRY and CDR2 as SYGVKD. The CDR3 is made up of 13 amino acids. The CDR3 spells CAISESGDYGYTF. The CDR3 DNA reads TGTGCCATCAGTGAGTCCGGGGACTATGGCTACACCTTC.

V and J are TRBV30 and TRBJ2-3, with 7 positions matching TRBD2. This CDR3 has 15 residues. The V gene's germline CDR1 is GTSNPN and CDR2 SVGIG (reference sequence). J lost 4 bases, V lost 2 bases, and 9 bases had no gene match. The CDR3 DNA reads TGTGCCTGGAGTCGCCTAGCGGCAGGCGCAGATACGCAGTATTTT. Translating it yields CAWSRLAAGADTQYF.

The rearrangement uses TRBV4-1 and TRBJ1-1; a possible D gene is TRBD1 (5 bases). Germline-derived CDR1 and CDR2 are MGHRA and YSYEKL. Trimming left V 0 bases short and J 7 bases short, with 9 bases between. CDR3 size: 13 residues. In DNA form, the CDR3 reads TGCGCCAGCAGCCAAGATTTCGGGGGTGAAGCTTTCTTT. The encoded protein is CASSQDFGGEAFF.

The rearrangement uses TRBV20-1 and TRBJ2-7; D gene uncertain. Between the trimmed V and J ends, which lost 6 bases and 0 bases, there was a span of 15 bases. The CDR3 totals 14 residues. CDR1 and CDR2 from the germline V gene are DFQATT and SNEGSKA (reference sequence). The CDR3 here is CSAVRALSSYEQYF. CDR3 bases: TGCAGTGCCGTGAGAGCCCTCAGCTCCTACGAGCAGTACTTC.

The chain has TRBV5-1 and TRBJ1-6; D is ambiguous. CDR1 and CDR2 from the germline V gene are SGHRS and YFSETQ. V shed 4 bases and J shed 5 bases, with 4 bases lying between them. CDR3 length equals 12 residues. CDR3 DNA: TGCGCCAGCAGCCCGGATAATTCACCCCTCCACTTT. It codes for CASSPDNSPLHF. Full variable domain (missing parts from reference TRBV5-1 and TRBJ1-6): KAGVTQTPRYLIKTRGQQVTLSCSPISGHRSVSWYQQTPGQGLQFLFEYFSETQRNKGNFPGRFSGRQFSNSRSEMNVSTLELGDSALYLCASSPDNSPLHFGNGTRLTVT.

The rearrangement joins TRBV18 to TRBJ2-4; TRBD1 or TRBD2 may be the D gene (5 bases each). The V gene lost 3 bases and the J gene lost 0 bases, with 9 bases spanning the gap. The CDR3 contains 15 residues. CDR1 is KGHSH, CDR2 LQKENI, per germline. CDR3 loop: CASSPPGTAKNIQYF. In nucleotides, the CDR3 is TGTGCCAGCTCACCTCCCGGGACAGCCAAAAACATTCAGTACTTC.

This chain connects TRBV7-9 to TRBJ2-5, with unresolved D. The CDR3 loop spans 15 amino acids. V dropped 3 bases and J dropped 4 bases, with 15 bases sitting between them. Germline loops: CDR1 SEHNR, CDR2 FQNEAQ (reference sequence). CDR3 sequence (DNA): TGTGCCAGCAGCTTTAAGCCTCTAGAGTCAGAGACCCAGTACTTC. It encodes CASSFKPLESETQYF.

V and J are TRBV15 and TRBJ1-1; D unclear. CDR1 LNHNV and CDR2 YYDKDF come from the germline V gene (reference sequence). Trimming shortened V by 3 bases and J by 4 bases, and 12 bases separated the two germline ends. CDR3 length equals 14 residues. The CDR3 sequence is CATSSRITGTEAFF. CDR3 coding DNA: TGTGCCACCAGCAGCCGTATCACGGGCACTGAAGCTTTCTTT. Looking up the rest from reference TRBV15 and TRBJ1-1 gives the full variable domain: DAMVIQNPRYQVTQFGKPVTLSCSQTLNHNVMYWYQQKSSQAPKLLFHYYDKDFNNEADTPDNFQSRRPNTSFCFLDIRSPGLGDTAMYLCATSSRITGTEAFFGQGTRLTVV.

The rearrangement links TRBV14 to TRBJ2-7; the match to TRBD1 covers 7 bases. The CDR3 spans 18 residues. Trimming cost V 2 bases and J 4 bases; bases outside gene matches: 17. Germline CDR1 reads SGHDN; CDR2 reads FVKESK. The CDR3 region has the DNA TGTGCCAGCAGCCAAATCCCAGTTAGGAGACAGGGAGCTTACGAGCAGTACTTC. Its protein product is CASSQIPVRRQGAYEQYF.

The DNA of the CDR3 is TGCGCCAGCAGCCAACCCGACAGGGTGGGGGCTGAAGCTTTCTTT. It encodes CASSQPDRVGAEAFF. V gene TRBV4-1 combines with J gene TRBJ1-1, with 7 bases fitting TRBD1. Germline CDR1 MGHRA, CDR2 YSYEKL. The CDR3 has 15 amino acids. V was pared by 2 bases and J by 6 bases, with 9 bases of the junction left unmatched.

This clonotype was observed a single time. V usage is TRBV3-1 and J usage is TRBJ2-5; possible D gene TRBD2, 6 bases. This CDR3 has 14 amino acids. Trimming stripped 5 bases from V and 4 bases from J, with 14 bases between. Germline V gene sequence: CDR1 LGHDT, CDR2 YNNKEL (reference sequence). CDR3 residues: CASSSLTSGETQYF. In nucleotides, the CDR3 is TGTGCCAGCAGCTCGTTGACTAGTGGAGAGACCCAGTACTTC.

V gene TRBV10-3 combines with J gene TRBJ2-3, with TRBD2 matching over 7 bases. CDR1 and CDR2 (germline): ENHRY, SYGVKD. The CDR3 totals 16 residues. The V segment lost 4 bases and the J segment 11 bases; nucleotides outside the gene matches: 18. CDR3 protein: CAISGVSGAVTGGQYF. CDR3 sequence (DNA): TGTGCCATCAGTGGGGTCTCCGGGGCCGTGACGGGGGGGCAGTATTTT.

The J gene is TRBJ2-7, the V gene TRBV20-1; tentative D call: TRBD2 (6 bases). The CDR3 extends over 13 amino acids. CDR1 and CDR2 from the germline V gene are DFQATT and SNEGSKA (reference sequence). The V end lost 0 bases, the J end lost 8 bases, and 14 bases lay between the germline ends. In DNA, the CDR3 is TGCAGTGCTAGAGAAGGTCGCGGGAATAAGCAGTACTTC. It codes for CSAREGRGNKQYF.

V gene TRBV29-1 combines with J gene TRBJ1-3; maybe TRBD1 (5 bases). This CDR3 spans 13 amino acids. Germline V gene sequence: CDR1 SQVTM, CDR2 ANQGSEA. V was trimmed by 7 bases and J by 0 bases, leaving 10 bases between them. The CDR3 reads CSATGVSGNTIYF. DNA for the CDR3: TGCAGCGCTACGGGGGTCTCTGGAAACACCATATATTTT. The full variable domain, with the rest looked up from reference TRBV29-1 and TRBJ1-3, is SAVISQKPSRDICQRGTSLTIQCQVDSQVTMMFWYRQQPGQSLTLIATANQGSEATYESGFVIDKFPISRPNLTFSTLTVSNMSPEDSSIYLCSATGVSGNTIYFGEGSWLTVV.

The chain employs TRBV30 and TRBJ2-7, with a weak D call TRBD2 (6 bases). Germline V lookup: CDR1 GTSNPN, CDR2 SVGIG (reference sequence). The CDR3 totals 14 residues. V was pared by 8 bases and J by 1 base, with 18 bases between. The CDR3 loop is CAGTRRRGSYEQYF. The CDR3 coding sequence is TGTGCCGGTACTCGGCGGCGGGGTTCCTACGAGCAGTACTTC. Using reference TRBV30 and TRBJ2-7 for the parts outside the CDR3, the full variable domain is SQTIHQWPATLVQPVGSPLSLECTVEGTSNPNLYWYRQAAGRGLQLLFYSVGIGQISSEVPQNLSASRPQDRQFILSSKKLLLSDSGFYLCAGTRRRGSYEQYFGPGTRLTVT.